One sample yielded the 10 T cell receptor beta chains listed below, sequenced in a study of OX40 agonist ivuxolimab in advanced cancers. Profiling relied on immunoSEQ multiplex PCR, and the TCRdb table lists in-frame clones only, not all of them. The data hold around 84,000 clones, with 90% to 95% observed a single time. The sequencing used CD4+ or CD8+ T cells sorted from blood, collected in a trial of the OX40 agonist ivuxolimab. These receptors came from an adult with an advanced solid tumor such as melanoma, head and neck, liver or kidney cancer.

The genes are TRBV5-1 and TRBJ2-1, with a tentative D call TRBD2 (5 bases). Trimming took off 4 bases at V and 2 bases at J, with 10 bases between the two ends. CDR1 SGHRS and CDR2 YFSETQ come from the germline V gene. CDR3 length equals 14 residues. The CDR3 DNA sequence: TGCGCCAGCAGCGCGAGCGGACCCTACAATGAGCAGTTCTTC. This codes for CASSASGPYNEQFF.

The chain recombines TRBV15 with TRBJ2-3, with 8 bases matching TRBD2. The V segment lost 3 bases and the J segment 3 bases; nucleotides outside the gene matches: 8. Germline V gene data show CDR1 as LNHNV and CDR2 as YYDKDF (reference sequence). This CDR3 comprises 16 residues. The CDR3 DNA follows: TGTGCCACCAGCAGTGCACCTAGCGGGCGGACAGATACGCAGTATTTT. It codes for CATSSAPSGRTDTQYF.

The CDR3 reads CASRGVHGATQYF. The CDR3 nucleotides read TGTGCCAGCAGGGGCGTTCATGGCGCGACCCAGTACTTC. The genes are TRBV28 and TRBJ2-5; D unresolved. V gave up 6 bases and J gave up 7 bases, with 15 bases separating them. Germline lookup yields CDR1 MDHEN and CDR2 SYDVKM. This CDR3 is 13 amino acids long. The entire variable domain, with the rest obtained from reference TRBV28 and TRBJ2-5, is as follows: DVKVTQSSRYLVKRTGEKVFLECVQDMDHENMFWYRQDPGLGLRLIYFSYDVKMKEKGDIPEGYSVSREKKERFSLILESASTNQTSMYLCASRGVHGATQYFGPGTRLLVL.

The V and J genes are TRBV15 and TRBJ2-1; perhaps TRBD2 as D (5 bases). Trimming removed 1 base from V and 6 bases from J, with 13 bases in between. The CDR3 runs 15 residues. CDR1 is LNHNV, CDR2 YYDKDF, per germline (reference sequence). The CDR3 reads CATSRVRTAPNEQFF. The CDR3 bases are TGTGCCACCAGCAGAGTGAGGACTGCCCCCAATGAGCAGTTCTTC. Full variable domain (outside the CDR3, taken from reference TRBV15 and TRBJ2-1): DAMVIQNPRYQVTQFGKPVTLSCSQTLNHNVMYWYQQKSSQAPKLLFHYYDKDFNNEADTPDNFQSRRPNTSFCFLDIRSPGLGDTAMYLCATSRVRTAPNEQFFGPGTRLTVL.

The CDR3 bases are TGTGCCAGCAGCCACGCAAGAGGGGAAACCGGGGAGCTGTTTTTT. Translation gives CASSHARGETGELFF. The chain joins TRBV14 to TRBJ2-2, with D perhaps being TRBD1 or TRBD2 (5 bases each). Between the trimmed V and J ends, which lost 3 bases and 5 bases, there was a span of 13 bases. CDR3 size: 15 residues. Germline assignment: CDR1 SGHDN and CDR2 FVKESK.

The chain links TRBV2 to TRBJ1-1, with D possibly matching TRBD1 (6 bases). CDR1 and CDR2 (germline): SNHLY, FYNNEI. V lost 2 bases and J lost 0, with 10 bases in between. There are 15 residues in the CDR3. CDR3: CASSEQGQMNTEAFF. The CDR3 DNA is TGTGCCAGCAGTGAACAGGGGCAAATGAACACTGAAGCTTTCTTT.

CDR3 region: CSAPAETQYF. In DNA form, the CDR3 reads TGCAGTGCACCAGCGGAGACCCAGTACTTC. The chain carries TRBV20-1 and TRBJ2-5; D not certain. Germline assignment: CDR1 DFQATT and CDR2 SNEGSKA (reference sequence). Trimming left V 6 bases short and J 5 bases short, with 7 bases between. The CDR3 has 10 amino acids.

The rearrangement uses TRBV6-5 and TRBJ1-1, with a possible D match to TRBD1 (6 bases). The length of the CDR3 is 15 residues. Germline CDR1 and CDR2: MNHEY and SVGAGI. With 5 bases removed from V and 7 bases from J, the gap between germline ends came to 20 bases. CDR3 DNA sequence: TGTGCCAGCAGTGGAACCAGGGGCCCTGGCCATGAAGCTTTCTTT. As protein: CASSGTRGPGHEAFF.

The CDR3 DNA is TGTGCCAGCAGACGTCCCGGGACAGGGACCACTGAAGCTTTCTTT. This sequence encodes CASRRPGTGTTEAFF. The rearrangement links TRBV28 to TRBJ1-1; 9 bases are a match to TRBD1. The CDR3 has 15 residues. V shed 6 bases, J shed 4 bases, and the junction held 9 bases outside the gene matches. CDR1 and CDR2 from the germline V gene are MDHEN and SYDVKM.

The chain couples TRBV25-1 to TRBJ2-6; D is uncertain. CDR3 length: 15 residues. Germline assignment: CDR1 MGHDK and CDR2 SYGVNS. Deletions cut 2 bases from V and 2 bases from J, with 7 bases between. CDR3 sequence: CASSEDTTGANVLTF. For the CDR3, the DNA is TGTGCCAGCAGTGAAGACACTACTGGGGCCAACGTCCTGACTTTC.